The next 20 T cell receptor beta chains were all read from a single sample in a study of blood T cell repertoires in COVID-19. The data were produced by immunoSEQ multiplex PCR, yet TCRdb's version contains in-frame clones alone and is incomplete. The table has almost 400,000 clones, 87% seen once. Sequencing input: peripheral blood. Receptors were obtained from a woman aged 55-69 years with COVID-19, enrolled during active disease.

The CDR3: CASSLMPGQNTEAFF. CDR3 sequence (DNA): TGTGCCAGCAGCTTAATGCCCGGACAGAACACTGAAGCTTTCTTT. V usage is TRBV7-3 and J usage is TRBJ1-1; perhaps TRBD1 as D (5 bases). In germline, CDR1 is SGHTA, CDR2 FQGTGA. Trimming stripped 1 base from V and 1 base from J, with 10 bases between. The length of the CDR3 is 15 residues.

This clone was observed a few times. This sequence joins TRBV5-8 and TRBJ1-2, with D uncertain. CDR3 length: 14 residues. V lost 1 base, J lost 4 bases, and 11 bases lay in between. The germline CDR1 and CDR2 sequences are SGHTS and YDEGEE. CDR3 coding DNA: TGTGCCAGCAGCTTGCACAGTTCCGGCTATGGCTACACCTTC. This gives the protein CASSLHSSGYGYTF.

The chain employs TRBV27 and TRBJ1-6, with 8 bases aligning to TRBD1. Germline CDR1 MNHEY, CDR2 SMNVEV (reference sequence). The length of the CDR3 is 16 residues. J lost 0 bases, V lost 6 bases, and 4 bases had no gene match. CDR3 DNA: TGTGCCAGCAGCCCCACAGGGGGCTCCTATAATTCACCCCTCCACTTT. It yields the protein CASSPTGGSYNSPLHF.

The chain joins TRBV6-5 to TRBJ1-5; 7 nucleotides line up with TRBD1. This CDR3 spans 15 amino acids. The germline V gene encodes CDR1 MNHEY and CDR2 SVGAGI. V lost 10 bases to trimming and J lost 1 base; unmatched junction nucleotides: 10. CDR3 sequence reads: CATTSDRTSNQPQHF. The CDR3 nucleotides are TGTGCCACCACCTCGGACAGGACGAGCAATCAGCCCCAGCATTTT.

The J gene is TRBJ1-3, the V gene TRBV7-6; 7 bases match TRBD1. Per germline, CDR1 SGHVS and CDR2 FNYEAQ. With V trimmed by 5 bases and J by 11 bases, 18 bases remained unmatched. The CDR3 totals 16 residues. The CDR3 protein is CASSPRQGSAGGPIYF. CDR3 coding DNA: TGTGCCAGCAGCCCCCGACAGGGATCGGCCGGAGGGCCCATATATTTT.

The V call is TRBV9, the J call TRBJ2-2, with D unresolved. Germline V gene lookup returns CDR1 SGDLS and CDR2 YYNGEE. Trimming removed 7 bases from V and 4 bases from J, with 17 bases in between. This CDR3 comprises 15 residues. The CDR3 reads CASSPQVGSTGELFF. CDR3 DNA sequence: TGTGCCAGCTCCCCTCAGGTTGGGTCCACCGGGGAGCTGTTTTTT. Complete variable domain (other parts from reference TRBV9 and TRBJ2-2): DSGVTQTPKHLITATGQRVTLRCSPRSGDLSVYWYQQSLDQGLQFLIQYYNGEERAKGNILERFSAQQFPDLHSELNLSSLELGDSALYFCASSPQVGSTGELFFGEGSRLTVL.

This chain links TRBV2 with TRBJ1-5; 7 nucleotides line up with TRBD1. CDR1 and CDR2 from the germline V gene are SNHLY and FYNNEI. The V and J ends lost 5 bases and 0 bases, in that order; junction bases with no gene match: 4. The CDR3 has 15 residues. The CDR3 here is CASSRQGLSNQPQHF. The CDR3, as DNA: TGTGCCAGCAGTAGACAGGGACTTAGCAATCAGCCCCAGCATTTT. The complete variable domain, with remaining parts taken from reference TRBV2 and TRBJ1-5, reads EPEVTQTPSHQVTQMGQEVILRCVPISNHLYFYWYRQILGQKVEFLVSFYNNEISEKSEIFDDQFSVERPDGSNFTLKIRSTKLEDSAMYFCASSRQGLSNQPQHFGDGTRLSIL.

V usage is TRBV29-1 and J usage is TRBJ1-2, with D possibly being TRBD1 (6 bases). The CDR3 loop spans 12 amino acids. Germline CDR1 is SQVTM and CDR2 is ANQGSEA. In nucleotides, the CDR3 is TGCGGGCTGGACAGAAATAACTATGGCTACACCTTC. Translation: CGLDRNNYGYTF.

This clone was picked up a small number of times. The chain recombines TRBV5-4 with TRBJ1-2; no reliable D call. The germline V and J ends were trimmed by 10 bases and 7 bases, with 20 bases remaining between them. CDR3 length: 13 amino acids. In germline, CDR1 is SGHNT, CDR2 YYREEE (reference sequence). CDR3 in amino acids: CAGVRTGFGGYTF. The CDR3 DNA follows: TGTGCCGGCGTACGAACGGGGTTCGGTGGCTACACCTTC.

CDR3 amino acids: CASSEWGVRNTEAFF. DNA of the CDR3: TGTGCCAGCAGTGAATGGGGGGTGAGGAACACTGAAGCTTTCTTT. The chain joins TRBV2 to TRBJ1-1; possibly TRBD1 for D (5 bases). The V end lost 2 bases, the J end lost 1 base, and 11 bases lay between the germline ends. From germline, CDR1 is SNHLY and CDR2 FYNNEI. This CDR3 is 15 amino acids long.

Comments on this clone: At one boundary the junction diverges from the germline segment, which might be a read error. The chain couples TRBV14 to TRBJ2-2; 9 bases are a match to TRBD2. CDR3 length equals 13 residues. The germline V gene has CDR1 SGHDN and CDR2 FVKESK. CDR3 bases: TGTGCCAGCAGTCAAGGACTAGCGGGGGAGCTGTTTTTT. Translation: CASSQGLAGELFF.

The CDR3 coding sequence is TGTGCCAGCTCATCTTTACTCGCTGAAGCTTTCTTT. Its translation is CASSSLLAEAFF. The chain links TRBV18 to TRBJ1-1; the D is unclear. Germline assignment: CDR1 KGHSH and CDR2 LQKENI. The CDR3 consists of 12 residues. V was trimmed by 5 bases and J by 6 bases, leaving 10 bases between them.

The genes are TRBV6-5 and TRBJ1-2; tentative D call: TRBD1 (6 bases). The CDR3 has 13 residues. The V end was cut by 4 bases, the J end by 6 bases, with 12 bases between. Germline CDR1 and CDR2: MNHEY and SVGAGI. The CDR3 nucleotides are TGTGCCAGCAGTTTAACAGGGATAAATGGCTACACCTTC. Residues: CASSLTGINGYTF.

This rearrangement joins TRBV3-1 (or the pseudogene TRBV3-2) to TRBJ1-6, with D uncertain. Germline V CDR1 and CDR2: LGHDT, YNNKEL (reference sequence). Trimming took 8 bases from V and 0 from J, leaving 2 bases between them. The CDR3 loop spans 12 amino acids. The CDR3 sequence: CASHSYNSPLHF. Here the CDR3 DNA reads TGTGCCAGCCACTCCTATAATTCACCCCTCCACTTT.

This chain links TRBV6-5 with TRBJ1-2; D is undetermined. CDR3 length equals 15 residues. Trimming took 0 bases from V and 5 from J, leaving 13 bases between them. The germline CDR1 and CDR2 sequences are MNHEY and SVGAGI. CDR3 sequence: CASSYSTARQYGYTF. The CDR3 bases are TGTGCCAGCAGTTACTCGACGGCCAGGCAATATGGCTACACCTTC.

The chain links TRBV29-1 to TRBJ1-2, with D possibly TRBD1 on 6 matching bases. This CDR3 is 14 amino acids long. V gave up 2 bases and J gave up 1 base, with 11 bases separating them. Germline V gene data show CDR1 as SQVTM and CDR2 as ANQGSEA. The DNA for the CDR3 is TGCAGCGTTGAAAAACAGGGAAGTAACTATGGCTACACCTTC. It specifies CSVEKQGSNYGYTF.

The chain is built from TRBV7-2 and TRBJ1-4, with TRBD1 identical over 8 bases. Germline loops: CDR1 SGHTA, CDR2 FQGNSA. V trimming: 1 base; J trimming: 8 bases; junction bases outside the gene matches: 9. The CDR3 covers 16 residues. In DNA form, the CDR3 reads TGTGCCAGCAGCTTAGGGCAGGACAGGGCCTACGAAAAACTGTTTTTT. It translates to CASSLGQDRAYEKLFF.

The chain has TRBV14 and TRBJ2-3, with 9 bases fitting TRBD1. The CDR3 extends over 15 amino acids. CDR1 is SGHDN and CDR2 is FVKESK in the germline V gene. Trimming cost V 2 bases and J 7 bases; bases outside gene matches: 7. The CDR3 region is CASSQNGTGWNTQYF. The CDR3 coding sequence is TGTGCCAGCAGCCAAAATGGGACAGGGTGGAATACGCAGTATTTT.

The chain uses TRBV3-1 (or the pseudogene TRBV3-2) and TRBJ1-2; D gene uncertain. From germline, CDR1 is LGHDT and CDR2 YNNKEL (reference sequence). The CDR3 covers 12 residues. V was trimmed by 1 base and J by 8 bases, leaving 8 bases between them. For the CDR3, the DNA is TGTGCCAGCAGCCAAGTTACAGCAGGCTACACCTTC. Translated, it gives CASSQVTAGYTF.

This chain joins TRBV4-1 and TRBJ2-7; 11 bases are shared with TRBD1. The V gene's germline CDR1 is MGHRA and CDR2 YSYEKL. CDR3 length: 17 residues. Trimming at V came to 0 bases and at J to 2 bases, leaving 6 bases not matched to a gene. For the CDR3, the DNA is TGCGCCAGCAGCCAAGATCATCCGGGACAGGGGGCCTACGAGCAGTACTTC. This codes for CASSQDHPGQGAYEQYF.